The 5 T cell receptor beta chains presented below share a single source sample, sequenced in a study of T cell responses to AZD1222 COVID-19 vaccine. This table comes from immunoSEQ multiplex PCR, and its TCRdb copy is limited to in-frame clones, with some not included. The table shows about 110,000 clones, with approximately 90% occurring only once. This sample comprised peripheral blood, obtained on day 0 of AZD1222 vaccination. Source of these receptors: an adult in good health.

The CDR3 nucleotides read TGTGCCAGCAGCCGATACTCCAATGAGCAGTTCTTC. This encodes CASSRYSNEQFF. J is TRBJ2-1 and V is TRBV7-8; D not resolved. The CDR3 is 12 amino acids. Germline CDR1 is SGHVS and CDR2 is FQNEAQ. V shed 5 bases and J shed 6 bases, with 8 bases lying between them.

The chain recombines TRBV5-5 with TRBJ2-5, with a possible D match to TRBD1 (6 bases). CDR1 and CDR2 from the germline V gene are SGHKS and YYEKEE (reference sequence). V was cut by 4 bases and J by 5 bases, with 15 bases left in between. The CDR3 spans 14 residues. The chain's CDR3 is CASSPGGPRETQYF. The CDR3 region has the DNA TGTGCCAGCAGCCCTGGGGGCCCCCGGGAGACCCAGTACTTC.

The rearrangement joins TRBV9 to TRBJ2-5; 8 nucleotides match TRBD2. Trimming removed 4 bases from V and 10 bases from J; junction bases left unmatched: 21. CDR3 size: 17 residues. Germline loops: CDR1 SGDLS, CDR2 YYNGEE. The CDR3 here is CASSQMTRAGGGGVQYF. CDR3 sequence (DNA): TGTGCCAGCAGCCAAATGACTAGGGCGGGGGGTGGAGGAGTCCAGTACTTC.

The chain is built from TRBV6-1 and TRBJ1-2, with a possible D match to TRBD1 (5 bases). V lost 3 bases to trimming and J lost 8 bases, with 19 bases between them. The CDR3 has 15 amino acids. Germline CDR1 MNHNS, CDR2 SASEGT. CDR3 sequence reads: CASSEGQGRVEGYTF. CDR3 nucleotide sequence: TGTGCCAGCAGTGAGGGTCAGGGTCGAGTGGAGGGCTACACCTTC.

The rearrangement joins TRBV5-1 to TRBJ1-6; D may be TRBD1 (6 bases). CDR1 and CDR2 (germline): SGHRS, YFSETQ. Trimming left V 4 bases short and J 7 bases short, with 15 bases between. This CDR3 region has 15 residues. This CDR3 reads CASSLSGTYNSPLHF. CDR3 coding DNA: TGCGCCAGCAGCCTCTCGGGGACATACAATTCACCCCTCCACTTT.